Shown below are 8 T cell receptor beta chains from a single sample sequenced in a study of T cell repertoires in cytomegalovirus infection (dated by TCRdb to about 2019). Instrument on record: Illumina HiSeq 1500. TCRdb applied fastp at Q25 and MiXCR to the public reads, then kept only in-frame beta chains. Entries that share a CDR3 protein sequence are merged under the most common genes and DNA. The sample contains 650,000 to 850,000 distinct CDR3 sequences, 25% to 35% of them found a single time. Of the sample, roughly 14% falls within the top ten clones. According to the study, the label for this sample's treatment or condition signals: in vitro stimulation with specific CMV peptide epitopes to enrich CMV-specific T cells. Their antigens remain unidentified. Sequences were derived from cultured CD8+ T cells from PBMCs, sampled from culture after CMV antigen stimulation. Every receptor here comes from a human donor in good health (CMV status not recorded). Some clones in this sample may be carry-over from other donors' samples.

The rearrangement joins TRBV12-3 or TRBV12-4 to TRBJ1-6, with D maybe TRBD1 (5 bases). This CDR3 is 18 amino acids long. The V gene lost 3 bases and the J gene lost 9 bases, with 24 bases spanning the gap. Here the CDR3 DNA reads TGTGCCAGCAGTTTTTGTCGGGAAATGGGGGAGTCTTGTTCACCCCTCCACTTT. Translated: CASSFCREMGESCSPLHF.

This clonotype was seen only a few times. V usage is TRBV20-1 and J usage is TRBJ2-7; 11 bases are a match to TRBD1. Per germline, CDR1 DFQATT and CDR2 SNEGSKA (reference sequence). V lost 4 bases and J lost 5; bases outside the gene matches: 16. CDR3 length: 17 amino acids. CDR3 sequence: CSAIPTTGQGARDEQYV. In DNA form, the CDR3 reads TGCAGTGCTATCCCAACAACCGGACAGGGGGCGAGGGACGAGCAGTACGTC.

The chain couples TRBV12-5 to TRBJ2-7; D perhaps matches TRBD2 (5 bases). The CDR3 extends over 16 amino acids. V lost 3 bases to trimming and J lost 0 bases, with 15 bases between them. Germline CDR1 LGHNT, CDR2 FRNRAP. The CDR3 DNA reads as TGTGCTAGTGGTTTCCAAACGACTACTACCTCCTACGAGCAGTACTTC. It codes for CASGFQTTTTSYEQYF.

The CDR3 DNA is TGTGCCAGCAGCTTGAAGCCAGGCCACACCGGGGAGCTGTTTTTT. It translates to CASSLKPGHTGELFF. The gene calls are TRBV5-5 and TRBJ2-2; D is unclear. V was clipped by 1 base and J by 3 bases, with 10 bases between them. The CDR3 totals 15 residues. Germline V gene lookup returns CDR1 SGHKS and CDR2 YYEKEE (reference sequence).

This clonotype was seen at least ten times. This chain uses TRBV7-8 with TRBJ1-5; D unresolved. The CDR3 sequence is 14 residues long. V was trimmed by 5 bases and J by 6 bases, leaving 14 bases between them. Germline values: CDR1 SGHVS, CDR2 FQNEAQ. The CDR3 bases are TGTGCCAGCAGCCCCTTCTTAGGCGGTCAGCCCCAGCATTTT. It specifies CASSPFLGGQPQHF.

The chain recombines TRBV20-1 with TRBJ2-7; D is tentatively TRBD1 or TRBD2 (5 bases each). Trimming cost V 3 bases and J 4 bases, with 19 bases left between them. Germline assignment: CDR1 DFQATT and CDR2 SNEGSKA (reference sequence). The CDR3 length is 15 residues. CDR3 bases: TGCAGTGCTAGCGGGGCGGACCCAGCTGGGTACGAGCAGTACTTC. Translated, it gives CSASGADPAGYEQYF.

This clonotype was seen a few times. CDR3 coding DNA: TGTGCCAGCAGTGTACAGTCCTACGAGCAGTACGTC. It encodes CASSVQSYEQYV. The rearrangement uses TRBV2 and TRBJ2-7, with no clear D. Trimming removed 4 bases at V and 1 base at J, with 5 bases between. The germline V gene encodes CDR1 SNHLY and CDR2 FYNNEI. This CDR3 has 12 residues.

The CDR3 here is CASSLSGRGSYNEQFF. DNA of the CDR3: TGTGCCAGCAGTTTATCGGGGCGGGGGAGCTACAATGAGCAGTTCTTC. The J gene is TRBJ2-1, the V gene TRBV27; TRBD2 agrees at 7 bases. Germline CDR1 and CDR2: MNHEY and SMNVEV (reference sequence). V shed 0 bases, J shed 3 bases, and the junction held 5 bases outside the gene matches. This CDR3 has 16 amino acids.